These 9 T cell receptor beta chains were all obtained from the same sample, sequenced in a study of Ad26.COV2.S vaccination and SARS-CoV-2 variants. The treatment was: around 19 received Ad26.COV2.S at low or high dose, single or two shots; several received placebo; per-sample allocation not given. All samples were drawn on day 63, counting from the first vaccine or placebo injection. The data were produced by immunoSEQ multiplex PCR, yet TCRdb's version contains in-frame clones alone and is incomplete. The repertoire includes about 350,000 clones, more than 85% of them detected once, and approximately 5% sits in the top ten. Here the sequenced sample was peripheral blood, taken in a trial of Ad26.COV2.S vaccine versus placebo. The origin of the receptors is a person between 18 and 59 years old who received the Ad26.COV2.S COVID-19 vaccine or a placebo.

The chain joins TRBV9 to TRBJ2-5, with D unresolved. CDR1 is SGDLS and CDR2 is YYNGEE in the germline V gene. CDR3 length: 15 amino acids. V was trimmed by 0 bases and J by 1 base, leaving 10 bases between them. The CDR3 region is CASSVGAYPQETQYF. DNA of the CDR3: TGTGCCAGCAGCGTAGGCGCATACCCCCAAGAGACCCAGTACTTC.

V is TRBV4-1 and J is TRBJ1-2; D is uncertain. CDR1 and CDR2 from the germline V gene are MGHRA and YSYEKL. The CDR3 runs to 13 residues. With 1 base removed from V and 5 bases from J, the gap between germline ends came to 8 bases. CDR3: CASSQVLGYGYTF. CDR3 in DNA: TGCGCCAGCAGCCAAGTATTAGGATATGGCTACACCTTC.

This rearrangement joins TRBV12-3 or TRBV12-4 to TRBJ1-6; D unresolved. V was pared by 2 bases and J by 7 bases, with 6 bases between. The CDR3 length is 13 residues. CDR3 DNA sequence: TGTGCCAGCAGTTTAATTGCAAATTCACCCCTCCACTTT. Translated, it gives CASSLIANSPLHF.

The V and J genes are TRBV7-9 and TRBJ2-7, with a tentative D call TRBD1 (5 bases). Trimming pared 5 bases from V and 6 bases from J, leaving 14 bases between. The CDR3 contains 13 residues. Germline values: CDR1 SEHNR, CDR2 FQNEAQ (reference sequence). The CDR3, as DNA: TGTGCCAGCAGCCCACCTACAGGCTCCGAGCAGTACTTC. Protein sequence: CASSPPTGSEQYF. Variable domain in full (rest from reference TRBV7-9 and TRBJ2-7): DTGVSQNPRHKITKRGQNVTFRCDPISEHNRLYWYRQTLGQGPEFLTYFQNEAQLEKSRLLSDRFSAERPKGSFSTLEIQRTEQGDSAMYLCASSPPTGSEQYFGPGTRLTVT.

The V call is TRBV10-3, the J call TRBJ2-7, with D unresolved. Germline V gives CDR1 ENHRY, CDR2 SYGVKD. Trimming removed 2 bases at V and 2 bases at J, with 7 bases between. CDR3 length equals 13 residues. Here the CDR3 DNA reads TGTGCCATCAGTGAGCGGTTAACCTACGAGCAGTACTTC. Protein product: CAISERLTYEQYF.

The chain carries TRBV13 and TRBJ2-2, with 8 bases aligning to TRBD1. Germline lookup yields CDR1 PRHDT and CDR2 FYEKMQ (reference sequence). J gave up 2 bases and V 1 base, and 6 bases lay outside the gene matches. This CDR3 is 17 amino acids long. The CDR3 DNA sequence: TGTGCCAGCAGCTTAGACTCGGACAGGGTTAACACCGGGGAGCTGTTTTTT. Amino acid sequence: CASSLDSDRVNTGELFF.

This CDR3 is CASRRDASSYNEQFF. The CDR3 DNA sequence: TGCGCCAGCAGGAGGGACGCAAGCTCCTACAATGAGCAGTTCTTC. The gene calls are TRBV5-1 and TRBJ2-1; D possibly uses TRBD1 or TRBD2 (5 bases each). Between the trimmed V and J ends, which lost 5 bases and 0 bases, there was a span of 12 bases. The CDR3 is 15 residues long. Germline V CDR1 and CDR2: SGHRS, YFSETQ. Full variable domain (missing parts from reference TRBV5-1 and TRBJ2-1): KAGVTQTPRYLIKTRGQQVTLSCSPISGHRSVSWYQQTPGQGLQFLFEYFSETQRNKGNFPGRFSGRQFSNSRSEMNVSTLELGDSALYLCASRRDASSYNEQFFGPGTRLTVL.

The chain uses TRBV19 and TRBJ1-2, with D possibly being TRBD1 (6 bases). V was clipped by 4 bases and J by 6 bases, with 12 bases between them. In germline, CDR1 is LNHDA, CDR2 SQIVND (reference sequence). This CDR3 spans 13 amino acids. CDR3 sequence: CASSTGDTDGYTF. The CDR3 DNA is TGTGCCAGTAGTACAGGGGACACGGATGGCTACACCTTC. Combining the CDR3 with reference TRBV19 and TRBJ1-2 gives the whole variable domain DGGITQSPKYLFRKEGQNVTLSCEQNLNHDAMYWYRQDPGQGLRLIYYSQIVNDFQKGDIAEGYSVSREKKESFPLTVTSAQKNPTAFYLCASSTGDTDGYTFGSGTRLTVV.

This chain links TRBV10-3 with TRBJ1-2; TRBD1 aligns across 12 bases. The CDR3 covers 16 residues. The germline CDR1 and CDR2 sequences are ENHRY and SYGVKD. V gave up 2 bases and J gave up 3 bases; unmatched junction bases: 4. The CDR3 bases are TGTGCCATCAGTGAGACCCGGGACAGGGGGCACTATGGCTACACCTTC. Its translation: CAISETRDRGHYGYTF.